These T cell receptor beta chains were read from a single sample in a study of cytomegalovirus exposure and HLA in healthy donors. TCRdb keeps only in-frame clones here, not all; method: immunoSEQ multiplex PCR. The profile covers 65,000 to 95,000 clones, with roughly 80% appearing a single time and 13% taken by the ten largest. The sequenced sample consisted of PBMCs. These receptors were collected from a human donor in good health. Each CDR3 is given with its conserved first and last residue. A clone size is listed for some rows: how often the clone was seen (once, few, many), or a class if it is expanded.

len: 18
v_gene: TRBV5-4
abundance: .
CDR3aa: CASSPASTSGGYTDTQYF

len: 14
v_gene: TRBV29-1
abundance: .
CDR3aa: CSVEDDTLNYGYTF

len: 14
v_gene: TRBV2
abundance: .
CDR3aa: CASSEGGVGSPLHF

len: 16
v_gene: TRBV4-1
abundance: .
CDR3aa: CASSQARVSSYNEQFF

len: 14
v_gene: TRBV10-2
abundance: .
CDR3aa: CASRQPGQMDTQYF

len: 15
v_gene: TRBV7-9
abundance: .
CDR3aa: CASSLATDNNYGYTF

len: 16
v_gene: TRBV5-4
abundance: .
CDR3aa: CASSPSPGQGIGEQYF

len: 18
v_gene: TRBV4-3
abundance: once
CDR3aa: CASSQGLLGLAGTDTQYF

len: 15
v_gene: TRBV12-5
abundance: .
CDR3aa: CASSGGQGIFQPQHF

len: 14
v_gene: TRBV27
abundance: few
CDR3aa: CASSKRGGETPLHF

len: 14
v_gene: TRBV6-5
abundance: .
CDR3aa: CASTKTGGYEKLFF

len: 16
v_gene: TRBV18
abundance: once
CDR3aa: CASSPTSTGENYGYTF

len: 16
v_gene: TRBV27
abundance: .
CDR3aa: CASSLGVGTEYNEQFF

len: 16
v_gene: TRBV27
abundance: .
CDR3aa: CASSKPVAGVIETQYF

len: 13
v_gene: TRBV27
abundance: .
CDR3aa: CASSRLGDSPLHF